These 24 T cell receptor beta chains came from one sample sequenced in a study of T cells in women clearing cervical HPV infection. This table comes from immunoSEQ multiplex PCR, and its TCRdb copy is limited to in-frame clones, with some not included. The data show about 20,000 clones, and the top ten clones hold 6.7%. Sequences were obtained from blood buffy coat. Every receptor here comes from a woman aged 18 to 75 with a cervical HPV16 infection that either progressed to CIN3+ or cleared (not recorded which).

As concerns this clone: The read ends 3 residues shy of where the CDR3 ends; the end is completed using the germline J gene. The rearrangement links TRBV7-2 to TRBJ2-3; D unclear. The germline V gene encodes CDR1 SGHTA and CDR2 FQGNSA. The V end lost 1 base, the J end lost 3 bases, and 5 bases lay between the germline ends. This CDR3 is built from 13 residues. The CDR3 bases that were read are TGTGCCAGCAGCTTAGTCAGGACAGATACG. Its translation: CASSLVRTDT. The whole CDR3 protein is CASSLVRTDTQYF.

Comments on this clone: From the germline J gene comes the end of the CDR3, since the read stops 3 residues before it. The chain carries TRBV7-9 and TRBJ1-1; TRBD1 aligns across 7 bases. The CDR3 spans 15 residues. Germline assignment: CDR1 SEHNR and CDR2 FQNEAQ (reference sequence). V was clipped by 5 bases and J by 5 bases; unmatched bases: 11. The CDR3 bases that were read are TGTGCCAGCAGCCCCTTTGTAGGACAGGCTACTGAA. Amino acids: CASSPFVGQATE. The full-length CDR3 reads as CASSPFVGQATEAFF.

Concerning this clone: The CDR3 end lies 3 residues beyond the end of the read and is filled in from the germline J gene. This chain connects TRBV28 to TRBJ2-2; 7 bases agree with TRBD2. The junction had 10 bases not matched to a gene; V was cut back by 7 bases and J by 5 bases. CDR1 is MDHEN and CDR2 is SYDVKM in the germline V gene. CDR3 length: 15 residues. The CDR3 sequence: CASTLGGTRTGELFF. CDR3 DNA, as far as it was read: TGTGCCAGCACCCTGGGGGGGACCAGGACCGGGGAG.

As concerns this clone: Coverage ceases 3 residues before the CDR3 finishes, and the germline J gene fills in the end. This rearrangement joins TRBV7-8 to TRBJ1-2; D is ambiguous. The CDR3 runs 13 residues. Germline CDR1 reads SGHVS; CDR2 reads FQNEAQ. The CDR3 region is CASSRDTLYDYTF. The part of the CDR3 DNA that was read is TGTGCCAGCAGCCGAGATACCCTCTACGAC. Variable domain in full (rest from reference TRBV7-8 and TRBJ1-2): GAGVSQSPRYKVAKRGQDVALRCDPISGHVSLFWYQQALGQGPEFLTYFQNEAQLDKSGLPSDRFFAERPEGSVSTLKIQRTQQEDSAVYLCASSRDTLYDYTFGSGTRLTVV.

About this clone: Coverage ceases 3 residues before the CDR3 finishes, and the germline J gene fills in the end. The rearrangement links TRBV12-3 or TRBV12-4 to TRBJ1-2; 12 bases agree with TRBD1. This CDR3 is 16 amino acids long. CDR3 bases read: TGTGCCAGCAGTTTAGTTCCGGGACAGGGGGCGCGAGGC. Residues: CASSLVPGQGARG. The whole CDR3 sequence is CASSLVPGQGARGYTF.

The CDR3 here is CASSLRGGNTEAFF. The covered CDR3 bases are TGTGCCAGCAGCTTACGGGGAGGTAACACTGAA. The V call is TRBV11-3, the J call TRBJ1-1; D uncertain. The DNA ends 3 residues before the CDR3 does, and the rest of the CDR3 is filled in from the germline J gene. V was clipped by 2 bases and J by 2 bases, with 9 bases between them. Germline CDR1 is SGHNT and CDR2 is YENEEA. The CDR3 has 14 amino acids.

Turning to this clone: The read terminates 3 residues before the CDR3 end, so the remaining end is supplied by the germline J gene. V and J are TRBV2 and TRBJ1-5, with TRBD1 as a possible D gene (6 bases). The CDR3 length is 15 residues. The V end lost 6 bases, the J end lost 2 bases, and 14 bases lay between the germline ends. Germline V gene data show CDR1 as SNHLY and CDR2 as FYNNEI. CDR3 region: CASSDDRPGNQPQHF. The covered CDR3 bases are TGTGCCAGCAGCGATGACAGGCCGGGCAATCAGCCC.

In regard to this clone: The CDR3 end is not reached by the read, which stops 3 residues before it; the germline J gene fills it in. The chain uses TRBV6-2 or TRBV6-3 and TRBJ1-1; perhaps TRBD1 as D (6 bases). CDR3 length equals 14 residues. Trimming cost V 1 base and J 7 bases, with 13 bases left between them. Germline V gene data show CDR1 as MNHEY and CDR2 as SVGEGT. The CDR3: CASSYYGGRGEAFF. The sequenced part of the CDR3 DNA is TGTGCCAGCAGTTACTATGGGGGCCGGGGTGAA.

Points on this clone: The read ends 3 residues shy of where the CDR3 ends; the end is completed using the germline J gene. The chain carries TRBV20-1 and TRBJ2-3; TRBD2 agrees at 7 bases. The CDR3 runs 13 residues. The germline CDR1 and CDR2 sequences are DFQATT and SNEGSKA (reference sequence). The sequenced part of the CDR3 DNA is TGCAGTGCCGGACTAGTGTACCAAGAGACG. Protein product: CSAGLVYQET. The whole CDR3 sequence is CSAGLVYQETQYF.

Details on this clone: From the germline J gene comes the end of the CDR3, since the read stops 3 residues before it. The V and J genes are TRBV11-1 and TRBJ2-7; no reliable D call. Trimming removed 3 bases from V and 2 bases from J, with 11 bases in between. The germline gives CDR1 SGHAT, CDR2 FQDESV (reference sequence). CDR3 size: 14 residues. The CDR3 DNA, read in part, is TGTGCCAGCAGCTTGAGCCAGGCGCCCTACGAG. It translates to CASSLSQAPYE. The whole CDR3 region reads CASSLSQAPYEQYF.

On this clone itself: Sequencing ends 3 residues short of the CDR3 end; the germline J gene provides the rest. V gene TRBV7-3 combines with J gene TRBJ1-1, with TRBD1 as a possible D gene (5 bases). Per the germline V gene, CDR1 is SGHTA and CDR2 is FQGTGA. The CDR3 has 15 amino acids. Trimming took off 2 bases at V and 4 bases at J, with 14 bases between the two ends. Partial CDR3 DNA: TGTGCCAGCAGCTTAGCTCAGGGTGGTGTCACTGAA. Its protein is CASSLAQGGVTE. In full, the CDR3 reads CASSLAQGGVTEAFF.

For this clone: With the read ending 3 residues before the CDR3 end, the germline J gene is used to fill in that end. The chain has TRBV7-2 and TRBJ2-5, with 9 nucleotides matching TRBD1. The CDR3 is 14 residues long. CDR1 SGHTA and CDR2 FQGNSA come from the germline V gene. V lost 5 bases, J lost 5 bases, and 6 bases stayed unmatched. Partial CDR3 DNA: TGTGCCAGCAGCCTGGGGACAGGGATGGAGACC. This codes for CASSLGTGMET. The entire CDR3 sequence reads CASSLGTGMETQYF. Full variable domain (outside the CDR3, taken from reference TRBV7-2 and TRBJ2-5): GAGVSQSPSNKVTEKGKDVELRCDPISGHTALYWYRQSLGQGLEFLIYFQGNSAPDKSGLPSDRFSAERTGGSVSTLTIQRTQQEDSAVYLCASSLGTGMETQYFGPGTRLLVL.

With regard to this clone: The CDR3 goes on 3 residues after the read ends, and that part is filled in from the germline J gene. The V gene is TRBV20-1, the J gene TRBJ2-7; 8 nucleotides match TRBD1. Per germline, CDR1 DFQATT and CDR2 SNEGSKA (reference sequence). The CDR3 is 14 residues long. Germline trimming cut 1 base from V and 3 bases from J; bases unmatched to any gene: 5. CDR3 residues: CSARVPGQGYEQYF. Incomplete CDR3 DNA: TGCAGTGCTAGAGTCCCCGGACAGGGCTACGAG.

Turning to this clone: The observed sequence ends 3 residues before the CDR3 terminus, with the missing tail filled in from the germline J gene. V gene TRBV7-2 combines with J gene TRBJ1-2; no firm D call. Trimming left V 7 bases short and J 0 bases short, with 9 bases between. CDR1 SGHTA and CDR2 FQGNSA come from the germline V gene. This CDR3 spans 13 amino acids. This CDR3 reads CASTSQSNYGYTF. Incomplete CDR3 DNA: TGTGCCAGCACCTCCCAGTCTAACTATGGC.

On this clone: The CDR3 end lies 3 residues beyond the end of the read and is filled in from the germline J gene. The chain employs TRBV20-1 and TRBJ1-5; D remains unclear. The CDR3 totals 12 residues. Trimming shortened V by 6 bases and J by 0 bases, and 6 bases separated the two germline ends. Germline CDR1 and CDR2: DFQATT and SNEGSKA (reference sequence). This CDR3 is CSALYSNQPQHF. CDR3 DNA, as far as it was read: TGCAGTGCACTTTATAGCAATCAGCCC.

As concerns this clone: The read terminates 3 residues ahead of where the CDR3 ends, so the germline J gene completes it. The rearrangement uses TRBV7-9 and TRBJ1-2; TRBD1 matches at 7 bases. This CDR3 contains 15 residues. The V gene end was trimmed by 5 bases and the J gene end by 2 bases; junction bases not matched to a gene: 8. CDR1 and CDR2 from the germline V gene are SEHNR and FQNEAQ (reference sequence). CDR3 region: CASSPGQRLNYGYTF. Incomplete CDR3 DNA: TGTGCCAGCAGCCCGGGACAGCGATTGAACTATGGC. Looking up the rest from reference TRBV7-9 and TRBJ1-2 gives the full variable domain: DTGVSQNPRHKITKRGQNVTFRCDPISEHNRLYWYRQTLGQGPEFLTYFQNEAQLEKSRLLSDRFSAERPKGSFSTLEIQRTEQGDSAMYLCASSPGQRLNYGYTFGSGTRLTVV.

A word on this clone: The CDR3 is cut off 3 residues early in the read; its end comes from the germline J gene. The rearrangement joins TRBV4-2 to TRBJ2-2; the D gene could be TRBD1 or TRBD2 (8 bases each). Per germline, CDR1 LGHNA and CDR2 YNFKEQ. Deletions cut 7 bases from V and 7 bases from J, with 16 bases between. This CDR3 spans 14 amino acids. CDR3 bases read: TGTGCCAGCACCCACAGGGGGACTAGCGGGGAG. It encodes CASTHRGTSGE. The whole CDR3 sequence is CASTHRGTSGELFF.

Note on this clone: From the germline J gene comes the end of the CDR3, since the read stops 3 residues before it. The rearrangement links TRBV7-6 to TRBJ2-5; no clear D. The germline V gene encodes CDR1 SGHVS and CDR2 FNYEAQ. V was pared by 1 base and J by 5 bases, with 5 bases between. The CDR3 sequence is 12 residues long. CDR3 DNA, as far as it was read: TGTGCCAGCAGCTTAGGCGAGGAGACC. It codes for CASSLGEET. The whole CDR3 protein is CASSLGEETQYF.

Note on this clone: Sequencing ends 3 residues short of the CDR3 end; the germline J gene provides the rest. The rearrangement links TRBV20-1 to TRBJ2-1, with D possibly matching TRBD2 (5 bases). The germline gives CDR1 DFQATT, CDR2 SNEGSKA (reference sequence). Trimming shortened V by 1 base and J by 3 bases, and 13 bases separated the two germline ends. The CDR3 runs to 15 residues. The covered CDR3 bases are TGCAGTGCTAGAGGGGGTAGCGCATACTACAATGAG. It codes for CSARGGSAYYNE. The complete CDR3 protein is CSARGGSAYYNEQFF.

Regarding this clone: The read falls 3 residues short of the CDR3 end, and the missing part is taken from the germline J gene. The genes are TRBV6-2 or TRBV6-3 and TRBJ2-3, with D maybe TRBD2 (6 bases). The germline gives CDR1 MNHEY, CDR2 SVGEGT. The CDR3 covers 14 residues. The sequenced CDR3 bases are TGTGCCAGCAGCCAATTGGAGGGCAATCAGCCG. Its protein product is CASSQLEGNQP. The CDR3, in full, reads CASSQLEGNQPQYF.

As to this clone: The read is 3 residues too short to cover the CDR3 end, so that end is filled in from the germline J gene. The chain is built from TRBV29-1 and TRBJ2-7; possible D gene TRBD2, 6 bases. Trimming cost V 6 bases and J 0 bases, with 15 bases left between them. In germline, CDR1 is SQVTM, CDR2 ANQGSEA. CDR3 length equals 14 residues. The sequenced CDR3 bases are TGCAGCGTGATGGGACTTTCGAGCTCCTACGAG. Its protein product is CSVMGLSSSYE. The complete CDR3 reads CSVMGLSSSYEQYF.

This clone ranks as medium-sized in terms of frequency. Read coverage stops 3 residues before the CDR3 terminus; the germline J gene supplies the remainder. The V and J genes are TRBV7-8 and TRBJ2-5; TRBD1 matches 7 bases. This CDR3 contains 17 residues. V was pared by 7 bases and J by 3 bases, with 17 bases of the junction left unmatched. Per the germline V gene, CDR1 is SGHVS and CDR2 is FQNEAQ. CDR3 region: CASTSTGQRIDKETQYF. The CDR3 bases that were read are TGTGCCAGCACCTCGACAGGGCAACGAATAGATAAAGAGACC.

In regard to this clone: The read is 3 residues too short to cover the CDR3 end, so that end is filled in from the germline J gene. The chain links TRBV13 to TRBJ1-3, with 7 bases identical to TRBD1. This CDR3 has 15 amino acids. Per germline, CDR1 PRHDT and CDR2 FYEKMQ (reference sequence). Trimming at V came to 2 bases and at J to 0 bases, leaving 1 base not matched to a gene. The CDR3 region is CASSLSGGSGNTIYF. Incomplete CDR3 DNA: TGTGCCAGCAGCTTATCAGGGGGCTCTGGAAACACC.

Regarding this clone: The CDR3 is cut off 3 residues early in the read; its end comes from the germline J gene. V usage is TRBV7-2 and J usage is TRBJ2-1; maybe TRBD1 (6 bases). The CDR3 is 14 residues long. V dropped 0 bases and J dropped 6 bases, with 9 bases sitting between them. Germline V gene data show CDR1 as SGHTA and CDR2 as FQGNSA. CDR3 bases read: TGTGCCAGCAGCTTAGCGCAGGGGAGCAATGAG. It translates to CASSLAQGSNE. The entire CDR3 reads CASSLAQGSNEQFF.